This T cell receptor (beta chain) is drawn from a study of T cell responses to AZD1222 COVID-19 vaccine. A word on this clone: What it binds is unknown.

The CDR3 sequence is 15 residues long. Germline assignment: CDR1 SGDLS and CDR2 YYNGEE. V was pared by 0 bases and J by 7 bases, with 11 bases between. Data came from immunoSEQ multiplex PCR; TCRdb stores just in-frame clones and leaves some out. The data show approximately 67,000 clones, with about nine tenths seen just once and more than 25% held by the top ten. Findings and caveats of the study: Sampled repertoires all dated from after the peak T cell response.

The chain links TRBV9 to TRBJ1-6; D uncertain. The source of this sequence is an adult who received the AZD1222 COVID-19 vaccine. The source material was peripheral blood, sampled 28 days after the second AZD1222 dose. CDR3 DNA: TGTGCCAGCAGCGTAGGCGAAAGGGTCAATTCACCCCTCCACTTT. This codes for CASSVGERVNSPLHF.